A selection of T cell receptor beta chains follows, all from one sample in a study of vaccination and CD4 T cells after COVID-19. TCRdb re-analysed the PCR reads in MiXCR, keeping a single row per CDR3 protein. This table holds 10,000 to 13,000 distinct CDR3 sequences, roughly 28% found once. No antigen has been identified for these receptors. Material: CD4+ T cells from blood, cultured in vitro. Receptors were obtained from a human donor who had recovered from COVID-19. Both conserved end residues are part of each CDR3. Fields, in order: V gene, D gene, J gene, clone size, CDR3 DNA, CDR3 protein. D genes are given only for firm matches. Expanded clones get a size class; other rows say once, few or many, or leave the size out.

TRBV20-1,.,TRBJ2-3,.,TGCAGTGCTACCGGGACGGTCTCCACAGATACGCAGTATTTT,CSATGTVSTDTQYF
TRBV2,.,TRBJ2-6,.,TGTGCCAGCAGCGCTACAGGGACTGGGGCCAACGTCCTGACTTTC,CASSATGTGANVLTF
TRBV29-1,.,TRBJ1-1,few,TGCAGCGGGGTGGATGGCGCCTCGAGGACTGAAGCTTTCTTT,CSGVDGASRTEAFF
TRBV20-1,TRBD2,TRBJ2-5,.,TGCAGCGCAGTATGGCGGGAGGGCCGCGAGACCCAGTACTTC,CSAVWREGRETQYF
TRBV28,.,TRBJ2-7,.,TGTGCCAGCAGTTTATCCGGGGGCCTCTCCTACGAGCAGTACTTC,CASSLSGGLSYEQYF
TRBV6-4,TRBD2,TRBJ2-7,few,TGTGCCAGCACTATGACTAGCGGGATCTACGAGCAGTACTTC,CASTMTSGIYEQYF
TRBV2,TRBD2,TRBJ2-3,.,TGTGCCAGCAGCCTTACTAGCGGCGGCACAGATACGCAGTATTTT,CASSLTSGGTDTQYF
TRBV2,.,TRBJ2-1,.,TGTGCCAGCAGTGCCCAGAATGAGCAGTTCTTC,CASSAQNEQFF
TRBV19,.,TRBJ1-1,.,TGTGCCAGTAGTATAGATCTTTTCGGGACAAGGTCTGAAGCTTTCTTT,CASSIDLFGTRSEAFF
TRBV7-9,.,TRBJ1-1,.,TGTGCCAGCAGCTTAGGGGGCCCCATGAACACTGAAGCTTTCTTT,CASSLGGPMNTEAFF
TRBV20-1,TRBD2,TRBJ2-1,.,TGCAGTGCTATCCCGGCTAGCGGGACCAATGAGCAGTTCTTC,CSAIPASGTNEQFF
TRBV18,.,TRBJ1-1,.,TGTGCCAGCTCACCACCAAGCCATGGAGCTTTCTTT,CASSPPSHGAFF
TRBV7-8,.,TRBJ2-5,few,TGTGCCAGCAGCTTATCTCCGAGGACACTCAGGCGCGGGTGGAGGGAGACCCAGTACTTC,CASSLSPRTLRRGWRETQYF
TRBV7-6,.,TRBJ1-1,.,TGTGCCAGCAGCTCCGGGCCGCGTTCTGAAGCTTTCTTT,CASSSGPRSEAFF
TRBV19,TRBD1,TRBJ2-3,once,TGTGCCAGCCACGGGGACAGCCGCACAGATACGCAGTATTTT,CASHGDSRTDTQYF
TRBV9,.,TRBJ2-1,.,TGTGCCAGCAGCACGGGGGACTCCCGCCATGAGCAGTTCTTC,CASSTGDSRHEQFF